These 28 T cell receptor beta chains were all obtained from the same sample, sequenced in a study of blood T cell repertoires in COVID-19. Assay used: immunoSEQ multiplex PCR; TCRdb lists only in-frame clones, some missing. Here the sample spans some 25,000 clones, about 89% being singletons. The specimen sequenced was peripheral blood. Receptors were obtained from a man between 70 and 80 years old with acute or convalescent COVID-19.

The chain is built from TRBV7-3 and TRBJ2-1; possibly TRBD1 for D (5 bases). Between the trimmed V and J ends, which lost 1 base and 5 bases, there was a span of 12 bases. This CDR3 region has 15 residues. Germline V gene lookup returns CDR1 SGHTA and CDR2 FQGTGA. In DNA form, the CDR3 reads TGTGCCAGCAGCTTAATAGGGGCCACAGACAATGAGCAGTTCTTC. This sequence encodes CASSLIGATDNEQFF.

The chain recombines TRBV18 with TRBJ2-7; 7 bases map to TRBD2. Germline CDR1 is KGHSH and CDR2 is LQKENI. This CDR3 has 15 amino acids. J gave up 4 bases and V 1 base, and 7 bases lay outside the gene matches. DNA of the CDR3: TGTGCCAGCTCACCACTCAGCGGGATAGGTTACGAGCAGTACTTC. Its translation is CASSPLSGIGYEQYF.

This rearrangement joins TRBV10-3 to TRBJ2-3; 8 positions match TRBD2. Germline V gene sequence: CDR1 ENHRY, CDR2 SYGVKD. V lost 5 bases to trimming and J lost 1 base; unmatched junction nucleotides: 8. This CDR3 region has 16 residues. Here the CDR3 DNA reads TGTGCCATCAGTTCCCAGGACGGGGGGGGCACAGATACGCAGTATTTT. This translates into CAISSQDGGGTDTQYF.

A single count supports this clone. CDR3 sequence: CASSGLGTGVKPYEQYF. CDR3 in DNA: TGTGCCAGCAGTGGCCTCGGGACAGGGGTTAAGCCCTACGAGCAGTACTTC. The chain uses TRBV2 and TRBJ2-7; 10 bases fit TRBD1. The CDR3 totals 17 residues. The V gene's germline CDR1 is SNHLY and CDR2 FYNNEI. V lost 4 bases, J lost 2 bases, and 11 bases stayed unmatched.

The V call is TRBV11-2, the J call TRBJ2-5, with D possibly being TRBD2 (7 bases). The CDR3 spans 16 residues. From germline, CDR1 is SGHAT and CDR2 FQNNGV. The V end was cut by 4 bases, the J end by 1 base, with 16 bases between. In nucleotides, the CDR3 is TGTGCCAGCAGCTCGGTAGGGGGGGCAGGCCAAGAGACCCAGTACTTC. Its protein is CASSSVGGAGQETQYF.

The chain carries TRBV5-4 and TRBJ2-7, with 10 bases identical to TRBD1. Trimming cost V 3 bases and J 1 base; bases outside gene matches: 4. CDR1 and CDR2 (germline): SGHNT, YYREEE (reference sequence). The CDR3 runs to 15 residues. The CDR3, as DNA: TGTGCCAGCAGCTCAGACAGGGGGCCATCCTACGAGCAGTACTTC. It is translated as CASSSDRGPSYEQYF.

This clone is categorized as medium-sized. The gene calls are TRBV11-3 and TRBJ2-2; 10 nucleotides line up with TRBD2. With 5 bases clipped from V and 4 bases from J, the junction kept 7 bases outside the gene matches. The CDR3 is 16 residues long. Germline lookup yields CDR1 SGHNT and CDR2 YENEEA. CDR3 DNA: TGTGCCAGCAGCCGTAGACTAGCGGGTGGCACCGGGGAGCTGTTTTTT. This encodes CASSRRLAGGTGELFF.

The genes are TRBV6-5 and TRBJ1-6, with TRBD1 identical over 9 bases. This CDR3 is 15 amino acids long. In germline, CDR1 is MNHEY, CDR2 SVGAGI. J lost 5 bases, V lost 6 bases, and 5 bases had no gene match. The CDR3 spells CASRKDRGNNSPLHF. CDR3 coding DNA: TGTGCCAGCAGAAAGGACAGGGGTAATAATTCACCCCTCCACTTT.

The chain carries TRBV6-5 and TRBJ1-1; TRBD1 might be the D (5 bases). The CDR3 has 15 residues. Germline loops: CDR1 MNHEY, CDR2 SVGAGI. Trimming shortened V by 2 bases and J by 2 bases, and 12 bases separated the two germline ends. The CDR3 spells CASSYGGGVNTEAFF. The CDR3 DNA reads as TGTGCCAGCAGTTACGGCGGGGGAGTAAACACTGAAGCTTTCTTT.

This clone is a singleton in its sample. The chain is built from TRBV27 and TRBJ2-7; TRBD1 aligns across 8 bases. V lost 3 bases to trimming and J lost 7 bases; unmatched junction nucleotides: 14. Germline V CDR1 and CDR2: MNHEY, SMNVEV (reference sequence). The CDR3 has 16 residues. In DNA form, the CDR3 reads TGTGCCAGCAGTTTTTTGGGTACAGGGGGGACGGGAGAGCAGTACTTC. Protein product: CASSFLGTGGTGEQYF.

The chain couples TRBV6-1 to TRBJ2-5, with D unclear. This CDR3 is built from 13 residues. The germline gives CDR1 MNHNS, CDR2 SASEGT. Trimming removed 2 bases from V and 5 bases from J, with 9 bases in between. The CDR3 DNA sequence: TGTGCCAGCAGTGAATACCCTCAGGAGACCCAGTACTTC. Its translation: CASSEYPQETQYF.

V usage is TRBV6-1 and J usage is TRBJ1-1; no clear D. The CDR3 totals 14 residues. CDR1 is MNHNS and CDR2 is SASEGT in the germline V gene. V was pared by 4 bases and J by 0 bases, with 9 bases between. The CDR3 bases are TGTGCCAGCAGTGCGACATTCATGAACACTGAAGCTTTCTTT. This encodes CASSATFMNTEAFF.

V is TRBV6-6 and J is TRBJ1-1; D might be TRBD1 (5 bases). This CDR3 region has 13 residues. The V gene lost 6 bases and the J gene lost 1 base, with 9 bases spanning the gap. The germline CDR1 and CDR2 sequences are MNHNY and SVGAGI (reference sequence). The CDR3 reads CASRRQTNTEAFF. As DNA, the CDR3 is TGTGCCAGCAGGAGACAGACGAACACTGAAGCTTTCTTT.

In its sample, this clone was seen a few times. The genes are TRBV27 and TRBJ2-1; weak D call: TRBD1 (5 bases). The V end was cut by 0 bases, the J end by 9 bases, with 15 bases between. CDR1 and CDR2 from the germline V gene are MNHEY and SMNVEV (reference sequence). CDR3 length equals 15 residues. CDR3 sequence: CASSLSLDITGEQFF. CDR3 sequence (DNA): TGTGCCAGCAGTTTATCCTTGGACATAACGGGTGAGCAGTTCTTC.

V and J are TRBV19 and TRBJ1-4; 9 nucleotides line up with TRBD1. Trimming cost V 7 bases and J 7 bases; bases outside gene matches: 7. The CDR3 is 14 residues long. Germline CDR1 is LNHDA and CDR2 is SQIVND (reference sequence). The CDR3: CASTQGAVGEKLFF. CDR3 bases: TGTGCCAGTACACAGGGGGCAGTGGGTGAAAAACTGTTTTTT.

The chain has TRBV7-9 and TRBJ1-2; tentative D call: TRBD1 (5 bases). The CDR3 totals 12 residues. Germline-derived CDR1 and CDR2 are SEHNR and FQNEAQ (reference sequence). The ends were cut back, 0 bases at V and 8 bases at J, with 7 bases in the middle. The CDR3 here is CASSLARDGYTF. The DNA of the CDR3 is TGTGCCAGCAGCTTAGCGCGGGACGGCTACACCTTC.

V usage is TRBV12-3 or TRBV12-4 and J usage is TRBJ1-4; 7 positions match TRBD1. The ends lost 7 bases at V and 10 bases at J; junction bases unmatched: 6. CDR3 length: 12 amino acids. In DNA form, the CDR3 reads TGTGCCAGCACCGGACGACAGGGAAAACTGTTTTTT. Translating gives CASTGRQGKLFF.

The genes are TRBV6-4 and TRBJ2-1, with a tentative D call TRBD1 (7 bases). The germline CDR1 and CDR2 sequences are MRHNA and SNTAGT. The CDR3 runs 13 residues. V lost 6 bases and J lost 6, with 12 bases in between. DNA of the CDR3: TGTGCCAGCAGCGGGACAGCGGGCAATGAGCAGTTCTTC. Its translation is CASSGTAGNEQFF.

V gene TRBV5-1 combines with J gene TRBJ2-5; 8 bases are a match to TRBD2. Trimming removed 4 bases from V and 2 bases from J; junction bases left unmatched: 13. This CDR3 has 17 residues. Germline V lookup: CDR1 SGHRS, CDR2 YFSETQ. The CDR3 nucleotides read TGCGCCAGCAGCCCTATAACTAGCGGCAGGACTCAAGAGACCCAGTACTTC. It yields the protein CASSPITSGRTQETQYF.

The genes are TRBV19 and TRBJ1-1; 8 bases line up with TRBD1. The CDR3 totals 15 residues. Per the germline V gene, CDR1 is LNHDA and CDR2 is SQIVND (reference sequence). With V trimmed by 7 bases and J by 1 base, 8 bases remained unmatched. The CDR3 DNA reads as TGTGCCAGTATTTTTCCACAGGGGGAGAACACTGAAGCTTTCTTT. Its translation: CASIFPQGENTEAFF.

The chain has TRBV20-1 and TRBJ1-4, with a tentative D call TRBD1 (6 bases). The V gene's germline CDR1 is DFQATT and CDR2 SNEGSKA (reference sequence). The CDR3 is made up of 15 amino acids. V was shortened by 3 bases and J by 2 bases, with 13 bases between the two germline ends. The CDR3 protein is CSASLGAGTNEKLFF. CDR3 nucleotide sequence: TGCAGTGCTAGTTTGGGGGCTGGCACTAATGAAAAACTGTTTTTT.

This chain connects TRBV10-3 to TRBJ2-5; D is possibly TRBD2 (6 bases). CDR3 length equals 16 residues. V was clipped by 8 bases and J by 6 bases, with 25 bases between them. Germline assignment: CDR1 ENHRY and CDR2 SYGVKD. CDR3 sequence reads: CAIGQGLLGGQKTQYF. The CDR3 coding sequence is TGTGCCATCGGCCAAGGGCTTTTGGGGGGTCAAAAGACCCAGTACTTC.

The genes are TRBV4-1 and TRBJ2-1; 9 bases are a match to TRBD2. Germline CDR1 and CDR2: MGHRA and YSYEKL. The CDR3 extends over 14 amino acids. The trim removed 8 bases at V and 10 bases at J, leaving 12 bases unmatched. DNA for the CDR3: TGCGCCAGCCGGGCCAGCGGGGGGCTTCCCGAGCAGTTCTTC. Its protein is CASRASGGLPEQFF.

The chain recombines TRBV6-1 with TRBJ1-1, with D unresolved. The CDR3 totals 11 residues. CDR1 and CDR2 from the germline V gene are MNHNS and SASEGT. The V gene lost 2 bases and the J gene lost 5 bases, with 3 bases spanning the gap. CDR3 coding DNA: TGTGCCAGCAGTGAAACAACTGAAGCTTTCTTT. Its protein is CASSETTEAFF.

The chain combines TRBV11-2 with TRBJ2-3; no clear D. V lost 5 bases and J lost 3, with 12 bases in between. Germline CDR1 SGHAT, CDR2 FQNNGV. This CDR3 spans 14 amino acids. Here the CDR3 reads CASSTEAGTDTQYF. Written as DNA, the CDR3 is TGTGCCAGCAGCACCGAAGCCGGGACAGATACGCAGTATTTT. Using reference TRBV11-2 and TRBJ2-3 for the parts outside the CDR3, the full variable domain is EAGVAQSPRYKIIEKRQSVAFWCNPISGHATLYWYQQILGQGPKLLIQFQNNGVVDDSQLPKDRFSAERLKGVDSTLKIQPAKLEDSAVYLCASSTEAGTDTQYFGPGTRLTVL.

This sequence joins TRBV2 and TRBJ2-3; tentative D call: TRBD2 (6 bases). The CDR3 loop spans 16 amino acids. Germline CDR1 is SNHLY and CDR2 is FYNNEI. V was trimmed by 4 bases and J by 8 bases, leaving 22 bases between them. The CDR3 DNA sequence: TGTGCCAGCAGTGTTGTTTCGGGAGCCGCCAGAGGTACGCAGTATTTT. Translated, it gives CASSVVSGAARGTQYF.

The chain links TRBV11-2 to TRBJ2-7; 10 positions match TRBD2. Germline CDR1 and CDR2: SGHAT and FQNNGV. The CDR3 is made up of 17 amino acids. The V segment lost 1 base and the J segment 4 bases; nucleotides outside the gene matches: 10. CDR3: CASSLALAGANVYEQYF. The CDR3 DNA is TGTGCCAGCAGCTTAGCGCTAGCGGGAGCTAACGTATACGAGCAGTACTTC.

The rearrangement links TRBV28 to TRBJ1-6; D gene ambiguous. CDR1 and CDR2 from the germline V gene are MDHEN and SYDVKM. This CDR3 has 14 residues. V was trimmed by 6 bases and J by 4 bases, leaving 10 bases between them. The CDR3 DNA follows: TGTGCCAGCAGGAATCGGGAGTATAATTCACCCCTCCACTTT. Its translation is CASRNREYNSPLHF.